This T cell receptor (beta chain) is drawn from a study of T-cell memory formation after mild COVID-19. Study-level findings and limits: The study found contracting CD4+ clones mainly in CM and EM and contracting CD8+ clones in EMRA. Day 15 to 85 contracting clones showed balanced CD4/CD8; day 15 to 37 expanders favored CD4+. Several responding clones turned up in pre-infection memory, indicating that cross-reactive memory may have taken part.

This clonotype was detected a few times. Its matching antigen is unknown. TCRdb independently ran MiXCR on the 5' RACE reads; one entry per CDR3 protein. The data contain 120,000 to 150,000 distinct CDR3 sequences, 11% to 15% of them seen just once; the ten biggest clones take up 25% to 30%. Trimming at V came to 2 bases and at J to 4 bases, leaving 6 bases not matched to a gene. This CDR3 has 14 residues. Looked up from germline, CDR1 is SGHKS and CDR2 is YYEKEE (reference sequence). The V gene is TRBV5-5, the J gene TRBJ2-7, with 7 bases identical to TRBD1. Sequences were obtained from PBMCs or a T cell subset sorted from them (not recorded which). This receptor was identified in an adult woman who had mild COVID-19 (a few samples of this study predate the infection). Cell type and time point are not known. The CDR3 region has the DNA TGTGCCAGCAGCTTCGGGACAGTGTCGTACGAGCAGTACTTC. It codes for CASSFGTVSYEQYF.